The source of this T cell receptor (beta chain) is a study of blood T cells in healthy people across ages. The overall study: Capturing about one barcoded beta molecule per two T cells was achieved by template switching. Findings and caveats of the study: TCR beta diversity per million T cells fell roughly linearly with age.

After removal of 0 bases from V and 0 bases from J, the junction contained 0 bases not matched to a gene. CDR3 length equals 15 residues. CDR1 is LGHNA, CDR2 YSLEER, per germline. Using a J-beta primer mix together with a sample-barcoded 5' primer, a second PCR was run for about 6 to 12 cycles. TCRdb itself ran the 5' RACE reads through MiXCR, one entry per CDR3 protein. The sample records just under 900,000 distinct CDR3 sequences, more than 25% being singletons. There are a few counts of this clonotype. Its target is unknown. The chain recombines TRBV4-3 with TRBJ1-1; 8 bases line up with TRBD1. This clonotype originated in a woman of 80 years or more in good health. Input material: blood. Here the CDR3 reads CASSQEGQVNTEAFF. As DNA, the CDR3 is TGCGCCAGCAGCCAAGAGGGACAGGTGAACACTGAAGCTTTCTTT.